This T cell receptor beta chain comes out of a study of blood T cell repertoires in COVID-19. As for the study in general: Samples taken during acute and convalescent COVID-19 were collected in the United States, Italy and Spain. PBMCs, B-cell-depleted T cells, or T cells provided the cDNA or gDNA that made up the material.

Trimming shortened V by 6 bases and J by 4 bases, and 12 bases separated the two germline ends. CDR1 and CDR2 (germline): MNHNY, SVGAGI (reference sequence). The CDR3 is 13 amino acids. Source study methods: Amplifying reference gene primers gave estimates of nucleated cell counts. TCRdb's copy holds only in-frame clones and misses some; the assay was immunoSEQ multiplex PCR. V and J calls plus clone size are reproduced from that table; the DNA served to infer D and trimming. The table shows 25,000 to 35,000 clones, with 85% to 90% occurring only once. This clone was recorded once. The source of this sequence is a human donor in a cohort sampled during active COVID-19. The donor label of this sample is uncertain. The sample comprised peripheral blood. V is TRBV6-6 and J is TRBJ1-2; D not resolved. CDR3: CASRLQGGYGYTF. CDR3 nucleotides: TGTGCCAGCAGACTACAAGGAGGCTATGGCTACACCTTC.